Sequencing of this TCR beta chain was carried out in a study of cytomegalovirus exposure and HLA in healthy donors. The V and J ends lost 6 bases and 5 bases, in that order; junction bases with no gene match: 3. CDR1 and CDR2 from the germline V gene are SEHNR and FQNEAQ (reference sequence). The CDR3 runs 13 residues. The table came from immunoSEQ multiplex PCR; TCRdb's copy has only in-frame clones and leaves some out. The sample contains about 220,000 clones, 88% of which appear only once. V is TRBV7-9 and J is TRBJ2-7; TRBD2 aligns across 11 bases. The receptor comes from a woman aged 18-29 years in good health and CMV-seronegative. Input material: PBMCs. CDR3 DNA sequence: TGTGCCAGCAGACTAGCGGGAGCTCACGAGCAGTACTTC. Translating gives CASRLAGAHEQYF.